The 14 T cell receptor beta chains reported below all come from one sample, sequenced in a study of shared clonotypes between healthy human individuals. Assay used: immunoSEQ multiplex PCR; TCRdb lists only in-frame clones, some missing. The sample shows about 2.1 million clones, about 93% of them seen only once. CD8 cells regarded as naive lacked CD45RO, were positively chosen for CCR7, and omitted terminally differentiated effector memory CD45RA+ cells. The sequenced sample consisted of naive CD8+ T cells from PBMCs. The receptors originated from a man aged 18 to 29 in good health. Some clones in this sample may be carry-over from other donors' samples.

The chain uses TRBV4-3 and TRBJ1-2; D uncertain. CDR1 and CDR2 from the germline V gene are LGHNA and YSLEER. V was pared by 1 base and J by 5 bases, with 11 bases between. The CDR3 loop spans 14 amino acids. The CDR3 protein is CASSQARFEYGYTF. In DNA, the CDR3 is TGCGCCAGCAGCCAAGCCAGGTTCGAATATGGCTACACCTTC.

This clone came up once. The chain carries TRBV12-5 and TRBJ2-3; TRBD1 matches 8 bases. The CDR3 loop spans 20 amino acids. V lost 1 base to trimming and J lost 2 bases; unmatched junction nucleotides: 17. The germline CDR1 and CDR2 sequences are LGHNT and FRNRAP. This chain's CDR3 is CASGLDRTGTPSRNTDTQYF. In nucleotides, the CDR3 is TGTGCTAGTGGTTTGGATCGGACAGGGACCCCCTCGCGAAACACAGATACGCAGTATTTT.

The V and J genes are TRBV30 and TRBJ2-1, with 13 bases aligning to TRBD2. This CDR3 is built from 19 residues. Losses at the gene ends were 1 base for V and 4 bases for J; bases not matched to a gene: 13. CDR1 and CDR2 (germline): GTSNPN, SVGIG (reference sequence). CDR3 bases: TGTGCCTGGAGTGAACTAGCGGGAGGGCTCCTGGGGGTTTACAATGAGCAGTTCTTC. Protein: CAWSELAGGLLGVYNEQFF.

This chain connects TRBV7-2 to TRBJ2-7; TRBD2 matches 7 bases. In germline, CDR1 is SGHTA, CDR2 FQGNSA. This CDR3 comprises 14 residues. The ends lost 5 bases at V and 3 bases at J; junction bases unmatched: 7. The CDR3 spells CASSPIGTIYEQYF. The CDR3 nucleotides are TGTGCCAGCAGCCCGATCGGGACTATCTACGAGCAGTACTTC.

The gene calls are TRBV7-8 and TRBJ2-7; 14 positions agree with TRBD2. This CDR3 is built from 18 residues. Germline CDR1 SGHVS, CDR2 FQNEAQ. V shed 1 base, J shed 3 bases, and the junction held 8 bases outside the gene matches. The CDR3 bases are TGTGCCAGCAGCTTAGGTTCCGGGACTAGCGGGAGTCGCTACGAGCAGTACTTC. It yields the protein CASSLGSGTSGSRYEQYF.

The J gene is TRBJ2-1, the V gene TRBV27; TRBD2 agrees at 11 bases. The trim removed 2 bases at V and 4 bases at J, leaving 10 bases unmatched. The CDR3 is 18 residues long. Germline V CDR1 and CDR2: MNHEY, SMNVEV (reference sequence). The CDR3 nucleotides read TGTGCCAGCAGTTTAAGGCAACTAGCGGGAGAGACATACAATGAGCAGTTCTTC. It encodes CASSLRQLAGETYNEQFF.

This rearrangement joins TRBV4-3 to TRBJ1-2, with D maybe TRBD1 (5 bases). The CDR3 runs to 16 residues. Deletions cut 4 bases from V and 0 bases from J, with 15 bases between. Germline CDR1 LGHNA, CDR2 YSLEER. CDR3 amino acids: CASSPTVLSANYGYTF. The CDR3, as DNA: TGCGCCAGCAGCCCGACAGTCCTATCGGCTAACTATGGCTACACCTTC.

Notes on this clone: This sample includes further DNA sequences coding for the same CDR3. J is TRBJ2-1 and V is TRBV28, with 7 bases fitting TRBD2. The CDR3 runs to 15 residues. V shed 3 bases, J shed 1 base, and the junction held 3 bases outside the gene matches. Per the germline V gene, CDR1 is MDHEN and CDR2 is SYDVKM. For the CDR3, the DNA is TGTGCCAGCAGTTTGTACGGGGGGTCCTACAATGAGCAGTTCTTC. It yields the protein CASSLYGGSYNEQFF.

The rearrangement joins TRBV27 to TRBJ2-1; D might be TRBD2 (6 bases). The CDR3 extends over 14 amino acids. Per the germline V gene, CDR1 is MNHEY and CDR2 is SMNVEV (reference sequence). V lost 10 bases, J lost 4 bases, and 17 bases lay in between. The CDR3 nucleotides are TGTGCCACCGCTCTGTGGGACTTGTACAATGAGCAGTTCTTC. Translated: CATALWDLYNEQFF.

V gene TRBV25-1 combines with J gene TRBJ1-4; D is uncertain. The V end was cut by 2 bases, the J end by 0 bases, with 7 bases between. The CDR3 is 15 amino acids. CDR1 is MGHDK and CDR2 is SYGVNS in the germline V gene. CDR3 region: CASSERQATNEKLFF. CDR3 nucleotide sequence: TGTGCCAGCAGTGAACGGCAAGCAACTAATGAAAAACTGTTTTTT.

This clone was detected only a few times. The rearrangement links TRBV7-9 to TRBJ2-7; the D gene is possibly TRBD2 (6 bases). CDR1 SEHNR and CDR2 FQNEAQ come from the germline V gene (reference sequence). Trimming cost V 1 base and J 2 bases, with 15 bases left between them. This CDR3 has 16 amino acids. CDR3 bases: TGTGCCAGCAGCTTAGAAGGCGGGGCCGCCCCCTACGAGCAGTACTTC. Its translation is CASSLEGGAAPYEQYF.

The CDR3: CASSQDVGDQEKLFF. The CDR3 DNA follows: TGCGCCAGCAGCCAAGATGTCGGGGATCAGGAAAAACTGTTTTTT. The gene calls are TRBV4-3 and TRBJ1-4; D not resolved. The CDR3 contains 15 residues. The V gene lost 0 bases and the J gene lost 8 bases, with 13 bases spanning the gap. Germline CDR1 and CDR2: LGHNA and YSLEER.

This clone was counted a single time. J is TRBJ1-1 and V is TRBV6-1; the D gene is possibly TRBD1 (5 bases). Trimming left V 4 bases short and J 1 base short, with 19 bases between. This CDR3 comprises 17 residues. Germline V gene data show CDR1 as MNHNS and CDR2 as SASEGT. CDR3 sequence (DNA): TGTGCCAGCAGTGTGATTTCGGGACGGTCAACGAACACTGAAGCTTTCTTT. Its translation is CASSVISGRSTNTEAFF.

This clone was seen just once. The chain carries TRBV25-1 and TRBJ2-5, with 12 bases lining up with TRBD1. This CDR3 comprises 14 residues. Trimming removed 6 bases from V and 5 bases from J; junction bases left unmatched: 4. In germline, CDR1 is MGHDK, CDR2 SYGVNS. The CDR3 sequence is CASRGQGAWETQYF. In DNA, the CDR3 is TGTGCCAGCAGGGGACAGGGGGCTTGGGAGACCCAGTACTTC.